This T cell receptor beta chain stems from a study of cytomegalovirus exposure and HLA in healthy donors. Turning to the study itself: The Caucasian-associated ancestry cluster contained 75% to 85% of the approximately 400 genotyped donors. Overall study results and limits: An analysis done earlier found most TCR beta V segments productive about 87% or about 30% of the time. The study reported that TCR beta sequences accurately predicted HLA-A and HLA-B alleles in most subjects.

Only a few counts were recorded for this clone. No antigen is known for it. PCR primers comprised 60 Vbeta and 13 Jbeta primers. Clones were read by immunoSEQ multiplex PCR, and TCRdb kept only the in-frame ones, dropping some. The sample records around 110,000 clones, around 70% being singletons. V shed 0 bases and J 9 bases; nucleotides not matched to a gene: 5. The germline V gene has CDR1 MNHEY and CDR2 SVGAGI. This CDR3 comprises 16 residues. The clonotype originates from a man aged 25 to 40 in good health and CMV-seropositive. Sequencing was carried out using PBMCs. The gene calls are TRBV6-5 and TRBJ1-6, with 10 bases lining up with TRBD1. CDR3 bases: TGTGCCAGCAGTTACTCGACAGGGGGCAGAAGTTCACCCCTCCACTTT. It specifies CASSYSTGGRSSPLHF.